The T cell receptor beta chain under discussion was sequenced for a study of blood T cells in healthy people across ages. V lost 1 base and J lost 7, with 16 bases in between. Germline values: CDR1 MDHEN, CDR2 SYDVKM. The CDR3 sequence is 15 residues long. Total RNA was extracted at no less than 6 micrograms per sample. With a J-beta primer mix and a sample-barcoded 5' primer, a second PCR ran roughly 7 to 11 cycles. TCRdb re-called the 5' RACE reads with MiXCR, one entry per CDR3 protein. There are roughly 800,000 distinct CDR3 sequences in the sample; more than 45% occur only once, and about 20% lies in the top ten.

This chain connects TRBV28 to TRBJ2-5, with D maybe TRBD2 (5 bases). Material: blood. This receptor was identified in a man in his thirties or forties in good health. The CDR3: CASSLSMGSPGTQYF. For the CDR3, the DNA is TGTGCCAGCAGTTTATCTATGGGGAGTCCGGGGACCCAGTACTTC. Full variable domain (missing parts from reference TRBV28 and TRBJ2-5): DVKVTQSSRYLVKRTGEKVFLECVQDMDHENMFWYRQDPGLGLRLIYFSYDVKMKEKGDIPEGYSVSREKKERFSLILESASTNQTSMYLCASSLSMGSPGTQYFGPGTRLLVL.